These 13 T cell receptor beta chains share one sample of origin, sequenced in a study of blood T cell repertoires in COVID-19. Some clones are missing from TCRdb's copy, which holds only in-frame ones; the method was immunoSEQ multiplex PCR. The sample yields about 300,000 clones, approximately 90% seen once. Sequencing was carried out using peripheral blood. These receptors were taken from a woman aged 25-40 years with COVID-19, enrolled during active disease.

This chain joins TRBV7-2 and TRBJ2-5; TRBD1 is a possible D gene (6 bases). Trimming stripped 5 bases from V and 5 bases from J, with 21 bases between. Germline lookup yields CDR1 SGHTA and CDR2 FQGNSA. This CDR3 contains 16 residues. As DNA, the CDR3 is TGTGCCAGCAGCCCAAGAACAGGGACGCCCCAGGAGACCCAGTACTTC. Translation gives CASSPRTGTPQETQYF.

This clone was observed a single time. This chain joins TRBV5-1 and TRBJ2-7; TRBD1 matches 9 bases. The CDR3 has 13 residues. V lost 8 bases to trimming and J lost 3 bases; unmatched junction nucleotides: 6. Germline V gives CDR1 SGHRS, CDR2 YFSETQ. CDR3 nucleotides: TGCGCCAGTAAGGGACAGGGAGGCTACGAGCAGTACTTC. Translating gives CASKGQGGYEQYF. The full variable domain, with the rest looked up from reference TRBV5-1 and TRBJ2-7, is KAGVTQTPRYLIKTRGQQVTLSCSPISGHRSVSWYQQTPGQGLQFLFEYFSETQRNKGNFPGRFSGRQFSNSRSEMNVSTLELGDSALYLCASKGQGGYEQYFGPGTRLTVT.

CDR3 nucleotides: TGCGCCAGCAGCAAGGCTAGCGGGAGGGCAGCTCCAGATACGCAGTATTTT. Protein product: CASSKASGRAAPDTQYF. V is TRBV5-1 and J is TRBJ2-3, with TRBD2 matching over 12 bases. The CDR3 contains 17 residues. The ends lost 4 bases at V and 4 bases at J; junction bases unmatched: 10. In germline, CDR1 is SGHRS, CDR2 YFSETQ.

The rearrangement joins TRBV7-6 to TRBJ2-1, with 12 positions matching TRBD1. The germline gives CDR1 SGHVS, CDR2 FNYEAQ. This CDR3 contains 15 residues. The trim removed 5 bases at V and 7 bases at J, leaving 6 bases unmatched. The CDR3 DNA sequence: TGTGCCAGCAGCCCGGGACAGGGGGCCGAAAATGAGCAGTTCTTC. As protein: CASSPGQGAENEQFF.

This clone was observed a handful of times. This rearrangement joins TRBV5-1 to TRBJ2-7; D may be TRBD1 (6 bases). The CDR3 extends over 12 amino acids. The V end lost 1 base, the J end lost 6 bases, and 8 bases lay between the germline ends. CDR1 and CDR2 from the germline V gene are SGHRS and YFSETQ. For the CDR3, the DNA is TGCGCCAGCAGCTTGAAACAGGGCGAGCAGTACTTC. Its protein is CASSLKQGEQYF.

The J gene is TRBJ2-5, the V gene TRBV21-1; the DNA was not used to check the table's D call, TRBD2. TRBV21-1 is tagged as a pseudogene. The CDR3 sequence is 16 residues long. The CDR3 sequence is CASSKASGRSRETQYF. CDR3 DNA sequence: TGTGCCAGCAGCAAAGCCAGCGGGAGAAGTCGAGAGACCCAGTACTTC.

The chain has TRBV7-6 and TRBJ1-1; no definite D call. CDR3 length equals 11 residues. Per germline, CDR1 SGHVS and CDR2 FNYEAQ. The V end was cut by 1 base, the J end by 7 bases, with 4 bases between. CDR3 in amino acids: CASSLGSEAFF. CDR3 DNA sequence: TGTGCCAGCAGCTTAGGGAGTGAAGCTTTCTTT.

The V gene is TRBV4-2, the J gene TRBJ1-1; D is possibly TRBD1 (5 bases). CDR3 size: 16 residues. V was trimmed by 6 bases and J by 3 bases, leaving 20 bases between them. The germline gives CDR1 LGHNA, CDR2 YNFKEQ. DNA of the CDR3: TGTGCCAGCAGAGAACAAGAGGGATGGGGGGACACTGAAGCTTTCTTT. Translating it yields CASREQEGWGDTEAFF.

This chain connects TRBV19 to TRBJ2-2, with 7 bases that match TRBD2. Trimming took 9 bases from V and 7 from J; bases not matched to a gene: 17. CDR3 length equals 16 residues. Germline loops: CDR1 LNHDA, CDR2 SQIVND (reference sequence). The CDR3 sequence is CASQKRDYWGHGELFF. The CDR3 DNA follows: TGTGCCAGCCAAAAGCGGGACTATTGGGGCCACGGGGAGCTGTTTTTT.

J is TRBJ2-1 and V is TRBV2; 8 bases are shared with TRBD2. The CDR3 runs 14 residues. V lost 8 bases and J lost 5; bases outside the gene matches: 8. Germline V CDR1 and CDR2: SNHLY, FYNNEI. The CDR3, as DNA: TGTGCCAGCCAGCGGGAGATTAGGGACAATGAGCAGTTCTTC. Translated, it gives CASQREIRDNEQFF.

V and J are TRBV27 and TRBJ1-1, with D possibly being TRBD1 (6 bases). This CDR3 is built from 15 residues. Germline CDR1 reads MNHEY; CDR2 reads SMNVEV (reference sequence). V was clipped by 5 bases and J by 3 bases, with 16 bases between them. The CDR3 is CASSRTALLYTEAFF. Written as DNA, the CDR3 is TGTGCCAGCAGTCGGACAGCCCTCCTATACACTGAAGCTTTCTTT.

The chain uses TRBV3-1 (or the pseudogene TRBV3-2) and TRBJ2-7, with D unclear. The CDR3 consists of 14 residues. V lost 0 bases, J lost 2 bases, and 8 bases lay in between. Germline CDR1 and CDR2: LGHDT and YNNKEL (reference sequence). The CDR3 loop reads CASSQEQSTYEQYF. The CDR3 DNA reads TGTGCCAGCAGCCAAGAACAGTCTACCTACGAGCAGTACTTC.

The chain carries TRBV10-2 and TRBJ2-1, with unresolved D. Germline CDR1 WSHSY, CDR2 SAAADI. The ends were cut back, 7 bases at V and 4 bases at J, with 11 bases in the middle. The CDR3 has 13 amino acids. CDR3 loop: CASTSARYNEQFF. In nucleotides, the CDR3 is TGCGCCAGCACCTCCGCCCGGTACAATGAGCAGTTCTTC.